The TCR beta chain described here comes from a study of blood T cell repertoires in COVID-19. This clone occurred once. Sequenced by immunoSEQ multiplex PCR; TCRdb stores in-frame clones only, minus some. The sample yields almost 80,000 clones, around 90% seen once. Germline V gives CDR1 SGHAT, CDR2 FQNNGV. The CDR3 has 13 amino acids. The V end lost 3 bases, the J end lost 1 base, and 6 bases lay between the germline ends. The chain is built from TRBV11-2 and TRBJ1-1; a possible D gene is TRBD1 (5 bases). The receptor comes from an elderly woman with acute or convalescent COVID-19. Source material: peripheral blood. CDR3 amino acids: CASSFGGNTEAFF. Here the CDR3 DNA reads TGTGCCAGCAGCTTCGGGGGGAACACTGAAGCTTTCTTT.